A selection of T cell receptor beta chains follows, all from one sample in a study of chemoradiotherapy in HPV16-positive cancers. Libraries were prepared by immunoSEQ multiplex PCR; TCRdb keeps only in-frame clonotypes and omits some of them. The table records around 17,000 clones, about three quarters of them present only once. The source was tumor tissue, collected from a patient who underwent chemoradiotherapy. These receptors came from a human donor with HPV-associated anogenital cancer. Each CDR3 is given with its conserved first and last residue. A D gene is named only where the DNA matches it firmly. Not all rows give a size; the values are once, few, many and, for expanded clones, a class.

v_call: TRBV19; j_call: TRBJ2-2; clone_size: few; d_call: -; cdr3_nt: TGTGCCAGTATTGCAGCTGGGGGAAACACCGGGGAGCTGTTTTTT; cdr3_aa: CASIAAGGNTGELFF
v_call: TRBV7-2; j_call: TRBJ2-5; clone_size: -; d_call: -; cdr3_nt: TGTGCCAGCAGCTCCCAGCGCGAGACCCAGTACTTC; cdr3_aa: CASSSQRETQYF
v_call: TRBV11-2; j_call: TRBJ2-3; clone_size: -; d_call: TRBD2; cdr3_nt: TGTGCCAGCAGCTTACCCACTAGCGGGAGGTGGAGAGATACGCAGTATTTT; cdr3_aa: CASSLPTSGRWRDTQYF
v_call: TRBV18; j_call: TRBJ2-7; clone_size: -; d_call: -; cdr3_nt: TGTGCCAGCTCGCGACAGAACACGCCCTACGAGCAGTACTTC; cdr3_aa: CASSRQNTPYEQYF
v_call: TRBV20-1; j_call: TRBJ2-7; clone_size: -; d_call: -; cdr3_nt: TGCAGTGCTCATCAGGGCTACGAGCAGTACTTC; cdr3_aa: CSAHQGYEQYF
v_call: TRBV29-1; j_call: TRBJ2-1; clone_size: -; d_call: -; cdr3_nt: TGCAGCGTTCTAGTTAATGAGCAGTTCTTC; cdr3_aa: CSVLVNEQFF
v_call: TRBV7-8; j_call: TRBJ1-1; clone_size: -; d_call: -; cdr3_nt: TGTGCCAGCAGCCTTAGTGCCGGAAGGAACACTGAAGCTTTCTTT; cdr3_aa: CASSLSAGRNTEAFF
v_call: TRBV5-1; j_call: TRBJ1-6; clone_size: once; d_call: -; cdr3_nt: TGCGCCAGCCGAGAGAAGGACGGCTATAATTCACCCCTCCACTTT; cdr3_aa: CASREKDGYNSPLHF
v_call: TRBV7-9; j_call: TRBJ1-1; clone_size: -; d_call: -; cdr3_nt: TGTGCCAGCAGCCCCTACCAGGGGTCGAACACTGAAGCTTTCTTT; cdr3_aa: CASSPYQGSNTEAFF
v_call: TRBV30; j_call: TRBJ1-4; clone_size: -; d_call: TRBD1; cdr3_nt: TGTGCCTGGAGTATACAGGGGTGGACTAATGAAAAACTGTTTTTT; cdr3_aa: CAWSIQGWTNEKLFF
v_call: TRBV6-5; j_call: TRBJ1-1; clone_size: -; d_call: -; cdr3_nt: TGTGCCAGCAGTTACTCGAGTGCGGGGAACACTGAAGCTTTCTTT; cdr3_aa: CASSYSSAGNTEAFF
v_call: TRBV5-1; j_call: TRBJ2-2; clone_size: -; d_call: -; cdr3_nt: TGCGCCAGCTTGGACCTAGCTGGGACCGGGGAGCTGTTTTTT; cdr3_aa: CASLDLAGTGELFF
v_call: TRBV6-1; j_call: TRBJ2-7; clone_size: -; d_call: TRBD1; cdr3_nt: TGTGCCAGCAGCTTGCGGGACAGGGGTATCTACGAGCAGTACTTC; cdr3_aa: CASSLRDRGIYEQYF
v_call: TRBV18; j_call: TRBJ2-1; clone_size: -; d_call: TRBD1; cdr3_nt: TGTGCCAGCTCACCACTCTCCGGGACAGGGAATCGGTACAATGAGCAGTTCTTC; cdr3_aa: CASSPLSGTGNRYNEQFF
v_call: TRBV12-2; j_call: TRBJ2-7; clone_size: -; d_call: -; cdr3_nt: TGTGCAAGTCGCTTTGGCCTAGCGGGAAACTACGAGCAGTACTTC; cdr3_aa: CASRFGLAGNYEQYF
v_call: TRBV6-1; j_call: TRBJ1-1; clone_size: -; d_call: -; cdr3_nt: TGTGCCAGCAGTGAATTCGGGGGGCCTTTCTTT; cdr3_aa: CASSEFGGPFF
v_call: TRBV2; j_call: TRBJ2-1; clone_size: -; d_call: -; cdr3_nt: TGTGCCAGCAGTGAACGAGGCGGGACTCTATACAATGAGCAGTTCTTC; cdr3_aa: CASSERGGTLYNEQFF
v_call: TRBV7-9; j_call: TRBJ1-6; clone_size: few; d_call: -; cdr3_nt: TGTGCCAGCAGCATCGACTGGAATTCACCCCTCCACTTT; cdr3_aa: CASSIDWNSPLHF
v_call: TRBV7-2; j_call: TRBJ2-3; clone_size: -; d_call: -; cdr3_nt: TGTGCCAGCAGCTTAGTTCCAGGGCTAGGAGATACGCAGTATTTT; cdr3_aa: CASSLVPGLGDTQYF
v_call: TRBV7-9; j_call: TRBJ2-5; clone_size: once; d_call: TRBD2; cdr3_nt: TGTGCCAGCAGCCTACAGGCGGGGGTAGAGACCCAGTACTTC; cdr3_aa: CASSLQAGVETQYF
v_call: TRBV6-1; j_call: TRBJ2-2; clone_size: -; d_call: TRBD1; cdr3_nt: TGTGCCATCTCGACAGGGGGAGTAACCGGGGAGCTGTTTTTT; cdr3_aa: CAISTGGVTGELFF
v_call: TRBV10-3; j_call: TRBJ1-3; clone_size: once; d_call: -; cdr3_nt: TGTGCCATCACTGGGGCGCAGGGAAACACCATATATTTT; cdr3_aa: CAITGAQGNTIYF
v_call: TRBV15; j_call: TRBJ1-5; clone_size: -; d_call: -; cdr3_nt: TGTGCCACCAGTAATCCCAACTATAGCAATCAGCCCCAGCATTTT; cdr3_aa: CATSNPNYSNQPQHF
v_call: TRBV2; j_call: TRBJ1-5; clone_size: -; d_call: -; cdr3_nt: TGTGCCAGCAGTGGGGCCGCGCATAGCAATCAGCCCCAGCATTTT; cdr3_aa: CASSGAAHSNQPQHF
v_call: TRBV2; j_call: TRBJ1-2; clone_size: -; d_call: TRBD1; cdr3_nt: TGTGCCAGCAGAGCAACAACAGGGGGAGGCGGCTACACCTTC; cdr3_aa: CASRATTGGGGYTF
v_call: TRBV5-1; j_call: TRBJ2-7; clone_size: -; d_call: -; cdr3_nt: TGCGCCAGCAGCTTGGGTGGCCACTCCGGGTCTGACGAGCAGTACTTC; cdr3_aa: CASSLGGHSGSDEQYF
v_call: TRBV5-1; j_call: TRBJ2-2; clone_size: -; d_call: -; cdr3_nt: TGCGCCAGCAGCTTGGCGGACACCGGGGAGCTGTTTTTT; cdr3_aa: CASSLADTGELFF
v_call: TRBV19; j_call: TRBJ2-1; clone_size: few; d_call: TRBD2; cdr3_nt: TGTGCCACGGGGACTAGAGACAATGAGCAGTTCTTC; cdr3_aa: CATGTRDNEQFF
v_call: TRBV11-3; j_call: TRBJ2-1; clone_size: medium-sized; d_call: -; cdr3_nt: TGTGCCAGCAGCTTAACTGAGCGGTTTAATGAGCAGTTCTTC; cdr3_aa: CASSLTERFNEQFF
v_call: TRBV7-2; j_call: TRBJ2-2; clone_size: -; d_call: TRBD2; cdr3_nt: TGTGCCAGCAGCTTAGGGACTAGCGGGAGAGGCGACACCGGGGAGCTGTTTTTT; cdr3_aa: CASSLGTSGRGDTGELFF
v_call: TRBV5-6; j_call: TRBJ1-5; clone_size: -; d_call: -; cdr3_nt: TGTGCCAGCAGCCTTAACCAACACCGTTGGGGGGGCAATCAGCCCCAGCATTTT; cdr3_aa: CASSLNQHRWGGNQPQHF
v_call: TRBV7-9; j_call: TRBJ2-7; clone_size: -; d_call: -; cdr3_nt: TGTGCCAGCAGCTTGGGTAGCCGAGAGCAGTACTTC; cdr3_aa: CASSLGSREQYF
v_call: TRBV19; j_call: TRBJ1-4; clone_size: -; d_call: TRBD1; cdr3_nt: TGTGCCAGTAGCCCCCAAAGGGGGCAAGGTGAAAAACTGTTTTTT; cdr3_aa: CASSPQRGQGEKLFF
v_call: TRBV21-1; j_call: TRBJ2-7; clone_size: -; d_call: -; cdr3_nt: TGTGCCAGCAACTCACACGAGCAGTACTTC; cdr3_aa: CASNSHEQYF
v_call: TRBV7-9; j_call: TRBJ2-3; clone_size: -; d_call: -; cdr3_nt: TGTGCCAGCAGCCCCGGCGGTCACTACACAGATACGCAGTATTTT; cdr3_aa: CASSPGGHYTDTQYF
v_call: TRBV29-1; j_call: TRBJ2-6; clone_size: -; d_call: -; cdr3_nt: TGCAGCGTTGAGTCCCCAGGGGCCAACGTCCTGACTTTC; cdr3_aa: CSVESPGANVLTF
v_call: TRBV2; j_call: TRBJ2-3; clone_size: -; d_call: TRBD2; cdr3_nt: TGTGCCAGTCAGCGGGACCTGGATACGCAGTATTTT; cdr3_aa: CASQRDLDTQYF
v_call: TRBV6-5; j_call: TRBJ2-7; clone_size: -; d_call: TRBD1; cdr3_nt: TGTGCCAGCAGTTACGGACAGGGGTGGCAGTACTTC; cdr3_aa: CASSYGQGWQYF
v_call: TRBV19; j_call: TRBJ1-5; clone_size: -; d_call: -; cdr3_nt: TGTGCCAGTAGCTTCGACTTGACCCAGCATTTT; cdr3_aa: CASSFDLTQHF
v_call: TRBV30; j_call: TRBJ1-1; clone_size: -; d_call: -; cdr3_nt: TGTGCCTGGAGTGTAATGGGCAACACTGAAGCTTTCTTT; cdr3_aa: CAWSVMGNTEAFF
v_call: TRBV18; j_call: TRBJ2-6; clone_size: -; d_call: -; cdr3_nt: TGTGCCAGCTCTAGGGCATCGGTATCTGGGGCCAACGTCCTGACTTTC; cdr3_aa: CASSRASVSGANVLTF
v_call: TRBV11-3; j_call: TRBJ1-5; clone_size: -; d_call: TRBD1; cdr3_nt: TGTGCCAGCAGCAGCCAGGGGGCGTGCAATCAGCCCCAGCATTTT; cdr3_aa: CASSSQGACNQPQHF
v_call: TRBV5-1; j_call: TRBJ1-6; clone_size: -; d_call: -; cdr3_nt: TGCGCCAGCCCCCGAGCGTGTCTGACTACCGGAAATTCACCCCTCCACTTT; cdr3_aa: CASPRACLTTGNSPLHF
v_call: TRBV11-1; j_call: TRBJ2-7; clone_size: -; d_call: -; cdr3_nt: TGTGCCAGCAGCCACGGGCCTTCCTACGAGCAGTACTTC; cdr3_aa: CASSHGPSYEQYF
v_call: TRBV28; j_call: TRBJ2-7; clone_size: -; d_call: TRBD2; cdr3_nt: TGTGCCAGCGGGACTAGTTTCTACGAGCAGTACTTC; cdr3_aa: CASGTSFYEQYF
v_call: TRBV28; j_call: TRBJ1-5; clone_size: medium-sized; d_call: -; cdr3_nt: TGTGCCAGCAGGCTGGCGGGGGCGGGGGGCAGGCAGCCCCAGCATTTT; cdr3_aa: CASRLAGAGGRQPQHF
v_call: TRBV11-2; j_call: TRBJ2-7; clone_size: -; d_call: TRBD1; cdr3_nt: TGTGCCAGCAGCGGACAGGGTTGGGAGCAGTACTTC; cdr3_aa: CASSGQGWEQYF
v_call: TRBV23-1; j_call: TRBJ2-1; clone_size: once; d_call: TRBD2; cdr3_nt: TGCGCCAGCAGTCAATCGACTAGCGGGAGGGCATACAATGAGCAGTTCTTC; cdr3_aa: CASSQSTSGRAYNEQFF
v_call: TRBV11-2; j_call: TRBJ2-7; clone_size: -; d_call: TRBD2; cdr3_nt: TGTGCCAGCAGCTTAGGGCAGGGAATAGCGGGGGAGCAGTACTTC; cdr3_aa: CASSLGQGIAGEQYF
v_call: TRBV6-5; j_call: TRBJ2-3; clone_size: few; d_call: -; cdr3_nt: TGTGCCAGCAGTGGGTCTATGGAGGATACGCAGTATTTT; cdr3_aa: CASSGSMEDTQYF
v_call: TRBV19; j_call: TRBJ1-5; clone_size: -; d_call: -; cdr3_nt: TGTGCCAGTAGTATCCCGGGGGGCAATCAGCCCCAGCATTTT; cdr3_aa: CASSIPGGNQPQHF
v_call: TRBV13; j_call: TRBJ1-1; clone_size: -; d_call: TRBD1; cdr3_nt: TGTGCCAGCAGCTTAGGCCGTGACAGGGGTCTCTTT; cdr3_aa: CASSLGRDRGLF
v_call: TRBV30; j_call: TRBJ1-1; clone_size: -; d_call: TRBD1; cdr3_nt: TGTGCCTGGAGTAGGGACAGGCGGACTGAAGCTTTCTTT; cdr3_aa: CAWSRDRRTEAFF
v_call: TRBV7-9; j_call: TRBJ1-3; clone_size: -; d_call: TRBD1; cdr3_nt: TGTGCCAGCAGCTTAAGGGGGACAGGCTCTGGAAACACCATATATTTT; cdr3_aa: CASSLRGTGSGNTIYF
v_call: TRBV5-4; j_call: TRBJ2-1; clone_size: -; d_call: TRBD2; cdr3_nt: TGTGCCAGCAGGTCCGGGACTAGCGGAAACAATGAGCAGTTCTTC; cdr3_aa: CASRSGTSGNNEQFF